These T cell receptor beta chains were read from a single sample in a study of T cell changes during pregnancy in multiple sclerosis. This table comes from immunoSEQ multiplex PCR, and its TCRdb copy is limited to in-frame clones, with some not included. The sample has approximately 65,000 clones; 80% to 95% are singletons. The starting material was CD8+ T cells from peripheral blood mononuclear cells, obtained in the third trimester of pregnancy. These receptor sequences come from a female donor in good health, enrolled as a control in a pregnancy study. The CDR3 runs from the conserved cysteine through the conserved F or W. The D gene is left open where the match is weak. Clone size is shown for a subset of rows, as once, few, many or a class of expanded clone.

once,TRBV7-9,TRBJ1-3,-,CASTMEGNTIYF,TGTGCCAGCACCATGGAGGGAAACACCATATATTTT
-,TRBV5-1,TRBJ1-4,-,CASSFSGAATNEKLFF,TGCGCCAGCAGCTTCAGTGGAGCCGCAACTAATGAAAAACTGTTTTTT
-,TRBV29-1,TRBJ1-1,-,CSVPGILEAFF,TGCAGCGTCCCAGGAATTCTTGAAGCTTTCTTT
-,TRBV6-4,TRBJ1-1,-,CASSDYRGTEAFF,TGTGCCAGCAGTGACTATCGGGGGACTGAAGCTTTCTTT
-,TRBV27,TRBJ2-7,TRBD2,CASSWSSGGYEQYF,TGTGCCAGCAGTTGGTCTAGCGGGGGGTACGAGCAGTACTTC
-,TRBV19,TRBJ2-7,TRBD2,CASSGTSGSYEQYF,TGTGCCAGTAGTGGGACTAGCGGTTCCTACGAGCAGTACTTC
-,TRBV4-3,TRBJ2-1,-,CASSQEGLGAYNEQFF,TGCGCCAGCAGCCAAGAGGGCCTGGGTGCCTACAATGAGCAGTTCTTC
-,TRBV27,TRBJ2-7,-,CASKPGGGVASYEQYF,TGTGCCAGCAAACCGGGGGGCGGTGTGGCATCCTACGAGCAGTACTTC
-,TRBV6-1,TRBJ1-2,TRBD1,CASRGQGAAVNGYTF,TGTGCCAGCAGGGGACAGGGGGCCGCGGTTAATGGCTACACCTTC
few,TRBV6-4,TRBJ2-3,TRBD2,CASSESVSGGTDTQYF,TGTGCCAGCAGTGAATCGGTTAGCGGGGGCACAGATACGCAGTATTTT
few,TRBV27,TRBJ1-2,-,CASSRGRDGYTF,TGTGCCAGCAGCCGGGGTAGAGATGGCTACACCTTC
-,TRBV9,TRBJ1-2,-,CASSVVNQGGSGYTF,TGTGCCAGCAGCGTAGTGAATCAGGGAGGAAGTGGCTACACCTTC
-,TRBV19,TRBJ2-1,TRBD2,CASSWTSGGHYSYNEQFF,TGTGCCAGTAGCTGGACTAGCGGGGGCCACTACTCCTACAATGAGCAGTTCTTC
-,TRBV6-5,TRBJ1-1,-,CASSTYRNLNTEAFF,TGTGCCAGCAGTACCTACAGGAACTTAAACACTGAAGCTTTCTTT
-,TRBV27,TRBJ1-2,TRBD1,CASSFGRGTPSGYTF,TGTGCCAGCAGTTTCGGCAGGGGGACGCCTAGCGGCTACACCTTC
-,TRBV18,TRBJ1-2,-,CASSPLEEGLINYGYTF,TGTGCCAGCTCACCCCTTGAAGAGGGACTGATTAACTATGGCTACACCTTC
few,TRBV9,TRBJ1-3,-,CASSVGRASGNTIYF,TGTGCCAGCAGCGTAGGCAGGGCCTCTGGAAACACCATATATTTT
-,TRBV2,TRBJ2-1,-,CASSLGVEQFF,TGTGCCAGCAGTTTAGGGGTAGAGCAGTTCTTC
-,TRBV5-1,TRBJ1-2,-,CASSISGEDYGYTF,TGCGCCAGCAGCATATCGGGGGAGGACTATGGCTACACCTTC
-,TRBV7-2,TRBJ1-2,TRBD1,CASSPGTGLWYGYTF,TGTGCCAGCAGCCCGGGGACAGGGCTGTGGTATGGCTACACCTTC
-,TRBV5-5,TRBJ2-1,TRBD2,CASSVGLAEGIQFF,TGTGCCAGCAGCGTCGGACTAGCGGAAGGAATCCAGTTCTTC
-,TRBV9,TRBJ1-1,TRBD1,CASSLTGQGNTEAFF,TGTGCCAGCAGCCTCACGGGACAGGGGAACACTGAAGCTTTCTTT
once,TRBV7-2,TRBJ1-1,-,CASSLVAVNTEAFF,TGTGCCAGCAGCTTAGTTGCGGTGAACACTGAAGCTTTCTTT
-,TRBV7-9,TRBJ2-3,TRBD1,CASSLVRQGGPDTQYF,TGTGCCAGCAGCTTGGTTAGACAGGGTGGGCCAGATACGCAGTATTTT
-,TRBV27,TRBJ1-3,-,CASSIGTGNTIYF,TGTGCCAGCAGTATCGGGACTGGAAACACCATATATTTT
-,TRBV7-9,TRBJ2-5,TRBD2,CASSLSGAQETQYF,TGTGCCAGCAGTCTCAGCGGGGCCCAAGAGACCCAGTACTTC
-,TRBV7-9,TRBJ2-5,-,CASSSRVGAGETQYF,TGTGCCAGCAGTTCCAGGGTGGGGGCTGGGGAGACCCAGTACTTC
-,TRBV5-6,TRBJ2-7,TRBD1,CASSYSDRVHEQYF,TGTGCCAGCAGCTACTCGGACAGGGTCCACGAGCAGTACTTC
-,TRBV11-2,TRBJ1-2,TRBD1,CASSNRDRGQDF,TGTGCCAGCAGCAACCGGGACAGGGGGCAAGATTTC
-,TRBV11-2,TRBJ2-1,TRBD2,CASTTGGGTVEQFF,TGTGCCAGCACCACCGGGGGGGGAACGGTTGAGCAGTTCTTC
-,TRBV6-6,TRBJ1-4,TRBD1,CASSATGFNEKLFF,TGTGCCAGCAGTGCGACAGGGTTTAATGAAAAACTGTTTTTT
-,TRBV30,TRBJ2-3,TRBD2,CAWIGLAGGDTQYF,TGTGCCTGGATCGGGCTAGCGGGGGGGGATACGCAGTATTTT
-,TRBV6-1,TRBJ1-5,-,CASKNLAVNQPQHF,TGTGCCAGCAAGAATTTGGCAGTCAATCAGCCCCAGCATTTT
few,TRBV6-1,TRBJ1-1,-,CASSGGQPNTEAFF,TGTGCCAGCAGTGGTGGACAGCCGAACACTGAAGCTTTCTTT
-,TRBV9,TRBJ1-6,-,CASSVGFTIGNSPLHF,TGTGCCAGCAGCGTAGGTTTCACGATCGGTAATTCACCCCTCCACTTT
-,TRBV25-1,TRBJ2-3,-,CASSGAGTHSTDTQYF,TGTGCCAGCAGTGGAGCCGGGACACACAGCACAGATACGCAGTATTTT
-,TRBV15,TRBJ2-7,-,CATSRGSGQDFYEQYF,TGTGCCACCAGCAGAGGGTCAGGACAAGATTTCTACGAGCAGTACTTC
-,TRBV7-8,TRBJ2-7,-,CASGAAPWDEQYF,TGTGCCAGCGGGGCAGCTCCGTGGGACGAGCAGTACTTC
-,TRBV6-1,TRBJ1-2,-,CASSEKGFNNYGYTF,TGTGCCAGCAGTGAAAAGGGGTTCAATAACTATGGCTACACCTTC
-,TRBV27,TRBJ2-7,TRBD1,CASSLFEDRGYEQYF,TGTGCCAGCAGTTTATTCGAGGACAGGGGTTACGAGCAGTACTTC
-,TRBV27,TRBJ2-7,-,CASSSPLQGYEQYF,TGTGCCAGCAGTTCGCCCCTCCAGGGCTACGAGCAGTACTTC
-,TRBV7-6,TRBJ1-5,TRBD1,CASSTGQGSNQPQHF,TGTGCCAGCAGCACGGGACAGGGGAGCAATCAGCCCCAGCATTTT